This T cell receptor beta chain was observed in a study of blood T cell repertoires in COVID-19. The wider study: COVID-19 samples collected from the United States, Italy and Spain covered acute and convalescent phases. Nucleic acid was either cDNA or gDNA, and it came from T cells, B-cell-depleted T cells, or PBMCs.

Authors' data handling: Scientists estimated how many nucleated cells there were by amplifying reference gene primers. Using immunoSEQ multiplex PCR, the repertoire was profiled, and TCRdb retains in-frame clones only, with some absent. V, J and clone size reflect that table, while D and trimming were determined from the DNA. The table has some 120,000 clones, around 90% seen once; the top ten hold around 1.9%. Seattle researchers signed up patients amid active infection and tracked them longitudinally. This clone has only one observation. The CDR3 has 15 residues. Trimming pared 2 bases from V and 5 bases from J, leaving 13 bases between. Germline lookup yields CDR1 KGHDR and CDR2 SFDVKD.

This TCR was recovered from a man in his fifties with COVID-19, enrolled during active disease. The rearrangement joins TRBV24-1 to TRBJ2-3, with D tentatively TRBD1 (6 bases). Material: peripheral blood. The CDR3 spells CATSDSGQPGDTQYF. The DNA for the CDR3 is TGTGCCACCAGTGATTCCGGACAGCCCGGAGATACGCAGTATTTT.